Listed below are T cell receptor beta chains from one sample, sequenced in a study of T cell responses to AZD1222 COVID-19 vaccine. Method: immunoSEQ multiplex PCR; TCRdb's copy keeps in-frame clones and lacks some. The profile shows roughly 79,000 clones, about 78% of them singletons. Sequenced material: peripheral blood, taken on day 0 of AZD1222 vaccination. The receptors stem from an adult in good health. Both conserved end residues are part of each CDR3. The order of the fields is D gene, V gene, clone size, J gene, CDR3 DNA, CDR3 protein. The D gene is left open where the match is weak. The size field is filled for only some rows; it gives once, few, many or a size class.

TRBD2	TRBV5-1	-	TRBJ2-5	TGCGCCAGCAGCTTCCCCAGCGGGAAGGGGGAGACCCAGTACTTC	CASSFPSGKGETQYF
-	TRBV11-1	-	TRBJ2-5	TGTGCCAGCAGCTTAGCGAGTTGGGAGACCCAGTACTTC	CASSLASWETQYF
TRBD1	TRBV28	-	TRBJ2-7	TGTGCCAGCACAACGAGGGGGCTCACCTACGAGCAGTACTTC	CASTTRGLTYEQYF
-	TRBV9	-	TRBJ1-2	TGTGCCAGCAGCGCAGAACAGGGCTCAGACTATGGCTACACCTTC	CASSAEQGSDYGYTF
-	TRBV18	-	TRBJ1-2	TGTGCCAGCTCACCACCAGTGGGGGAGGTTGGCTACACCTTC	CASSPPVGEVGYTF
-	TRBV12-3/TRBV12-4	-	TRBJ2-1	TGTGCCAGCAGTTTTAATCACAATGAGCAGTTCTTC	CASSFNHNEQFF
-	TRBV9	-	TRBJ1-1	TGTGCCAGCAGCGTAGTGGTTGAAGCTTTCTTT	CASSVVVEAFF
-	TRBV5-1	-	TRBJ1-1	TGCGCCAGCAGCCAGGGACATCCCGACACTGAAGCTTTCTTT	CASSQGHPDTEAFF
-	TRBV19	-	TRBJ2-7	TGTGCCAGTAGTATCACAGGGGGGGAACACGAGCAGTACTTC	CASSITGGEHEQYF
TRBD2	TRBV5-1	once	TRBJ2-3	TGCGCCAGCAGCTTGATGGGCGGGAGCGCAGATACGCAGTATTTT	CASSLMGGSADTQYF
-	TRBV7-8	-	TRBJ2-1	TGTGCCAGCAGGACCTCAACGTGGAATGAGCAGTTCTTC	CASRTSTWNEQFF
-	TRBV6-5	-	TRBJ1-5	TGTGCCAGCAGTTACACCACAGGGTGGGATCAGCCCCAGCATTTT	CASSYTTGWDQPQHF
-	TRBV10-2	-	TRBJ1-4	TGCGCCACCCTAGGGGGGACACACGCAACTAATGAAAAACTGTTTTTT	CATLGGTHATNEKLFF
-	TRBV29-1	-	TRBJ2-3	TGCAGCGTTGCACTCATCACAGATACGCAGTATTTT	CSVALITDTQYF
TRBD2	TRBV19	-	TRBJ2-5	TGTGCCAGTTCAGAGCGGGAGGTACCGGAGACCCAGTACTTC	CASSEREVPETQYF
-	TRBV3-1/TRBV3-2	few	TRBJ2-7	TGTGCCAGCAGCCAAGAGAGGGGGTATAAGTACGAGCAGTACTTC	CASSQERGYKYEQYF
TRBD2	TRBV5-1	-	TRBJ2-5	TGCGCCAGCGGGTCTCTCGGTGGGGTAGCGGGAGCAGAGACCCAGTACTTC	CASGSLGGVAGAETQYF
TRBD1	TRBV5-5	-	TRBJ1-6	TGTGCCAGCAGCTTGGCGGGACAGGGATTGTCACCCCTCCACTTT	CASSLAGQGLSPLHF
-	TRBV28	-	TRBJ2-1	TGTGCCAGCAGTTTATTGTTTCTTGAGCAGTTCTTC	CASSLLFLEQFF
TRBD2	TRBV19	-	TRBJ2-1	TGTGCCAGTAGTACCGGACTAGCGGAAGAGCAGTTCTTC	CASSTGLAEEQFF
-	TRBV3-1/TRBV3-2	few	TRBJ1-6	TGTGCCAGCAGCCGGGACGGTTACTATAATTCACCCCTCCACTTT	CASSRDGYYNSPLHF
-	TRBV6-5	-	TRBJ1-2	TGTGCCAGCAGCTCCCCTGGGCAGGGTGGGAATGGCTACACCTTC	CASSSPGQGGNGYTF
-	TRBV11-2	-	TRBJ2-3	TGTGCCAGCAGCTCGACAGTTGAGGGAGATACGCAGTATTTT	CASSSTVEGDTQYF
-	TRBV5-1	-	TRBJ1-4	TGCGCCAGCTCCTCCGGGCAGGGAGAAAAACTGTTTTTT	CASSSGQGEKLFF
TRBD2	TRBV20-1	-	TRBJ2-1	TGCAGTGCTAGTGGCCCTAGCGGGGTTCCGCGCAATGAGCAGTTCTTC	CSASGPSGVPRNEQFF
-	TRBV6-5	few	TRBJ2-7	TGTGCCAGCAGTTACAACGGAATATCCTACGAGCAGTACTTC	CASSYNGISYEQYF